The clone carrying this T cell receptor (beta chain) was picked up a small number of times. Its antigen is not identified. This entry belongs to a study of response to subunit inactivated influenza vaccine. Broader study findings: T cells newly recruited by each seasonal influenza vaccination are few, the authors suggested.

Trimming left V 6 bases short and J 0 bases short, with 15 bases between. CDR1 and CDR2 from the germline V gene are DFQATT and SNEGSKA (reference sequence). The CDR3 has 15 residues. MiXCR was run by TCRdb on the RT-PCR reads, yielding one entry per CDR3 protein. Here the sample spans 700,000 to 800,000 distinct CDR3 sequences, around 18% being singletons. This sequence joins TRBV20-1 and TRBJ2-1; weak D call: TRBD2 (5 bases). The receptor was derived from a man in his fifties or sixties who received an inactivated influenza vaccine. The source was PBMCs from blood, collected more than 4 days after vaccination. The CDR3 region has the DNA TGCAGTGCACGGACTTACCCGAGCTCCTACAATGAGCAGTTCTTC. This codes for CSARTYPSSYNEQFF.